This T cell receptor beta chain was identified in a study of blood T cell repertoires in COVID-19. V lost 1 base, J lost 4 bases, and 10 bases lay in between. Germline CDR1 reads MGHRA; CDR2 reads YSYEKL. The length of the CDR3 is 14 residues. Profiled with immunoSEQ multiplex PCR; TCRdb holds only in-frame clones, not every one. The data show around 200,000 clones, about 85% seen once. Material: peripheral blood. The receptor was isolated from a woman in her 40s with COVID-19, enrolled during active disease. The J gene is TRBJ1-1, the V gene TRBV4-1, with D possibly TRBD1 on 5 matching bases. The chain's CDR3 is CASSQGGVGTEAFF. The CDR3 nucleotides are TGCGCCAGCAGCCAAGGGGGGGTCGGCACTGAAGCTTTCTTT.